These 31 T cell receptor beta chains share one sample of origin, sequenced in a study of blood T cell repertoires in COVID-19. Sequencing used immunoSEQ multiplex PCR; TCRdb keeps in-frame clones, though not all of them. The repertoire holds about 260,000 clones, with around 91% as singletons. Sequenced: PBMCs or T cells enriched from blood (not recorded which). The receptors here all came from a woman between 18 and 30 years old who had recovered from COVID-19.

The chain is built from TRBV5-4 and TRBJ2-2, with 7 bases lining up with TRBD2. The CDR3 consists of 16 residues. Germline V lookup: CDR1 SGHNT, CDR2 YYREEE (reference sequence). J gave up 2 bases and V 0 bases, and 4 bases lay outside the gene matches. This chain's CDR3 is CASSLALADNTGELFF. CDR3 DNA: TGTGCCAGCAGCTTGGCGCTAGCGGATAACACCGGGGAGCTGTTTTTT.

This sequence joins TRBV6-5 and TRBJ1-2; TRBD1 aligns across 7 bases. The junction had 8 bases not matched to a gene; V was cut back by 4 bases and J by 6 bases. This CDR3 comprises 14 residues. Germline V gene sequence: CDR1 MNHEY, CDR2 SVGAGI. The CDR3 spells CASSWDSQEHGYTF. The DNA for the CDR3 is TGTGCCAGCAGTTGGGACAGCCAGGAACATGGCTACACCTTC.

V gene TRBV30 combines with J gene TRBJ2-5; a weak D match, TRBD2 (6 bases). The V gene lost 2 bases and the J gene lost 5 bases, with 12 bases spanning the gap. Looked up from germline, CDR1 is GTSNPN and CDR2 is SVGIG (reference sequence). The CDR3 has 13 residues. CDR3 loop: CAWSKIRGETQYF. CDR3 nucleotide sequence: TGTGCCTGGAGTAAGATCCGGGGGGAGACCCAGTACTTC.

The J gene is TRBJ2-7, the V gene TRBV5-4; TRBD2 matches 9 bases. The germline gives CDR1 SGHNT, CDR2 YYREEE (reference sequence). Trimming removed 0 bases from V and 1 base from J; junction bases left unmatched: 2. The CDR3 totals 15 residues. This CDR3 is CASSLGLAESYEQYF. The CDR3 DNA is TGTGCCAGCAGCTTGGGACTAGCGGAATCCTACGAGCAGTACTTC.

The chain uses TRBV6-5 and TRBJ2-7; possibly TRBD1 for D (6 bases). The V end was cut by 6 bases, the J end by 1 base, with 10 bases between. The CDR3 length is 13 residues. CDR1 is MNHEY and CDR2 is SVGAGI in the germline V gene. DNA for the CDR3: TGTGCCAGCAGACTACAGGGTTCCTACGAGCAGTACTTC. It yields the protein CASRLQGSYEQYF.

The chain is built from TRBV10-3 and TRBJ2-4; a weak D match, TRBD1 (6 bases). V was trimmed by 3 bases and J by 6 bases, leaving 18 bases between them. The CDR3 sequence is 16 residues long. Per the germline V gene, CDR1 is ENHRY and CDR2 is SYGVKD. CDR3 residues: CAISERQASNTNIQYF. In nucleotides, the CDR3 is TGTGCCATCAGTGAAAGACAGGCCTCCAACACAAACATTCAGTACTTC.

Worth noting for this clone: The junction differs from germline at one of its ends, possibly a read error. The chain has TRBV18 and TRBJ1-1, with 7 nucleotides matching TRBD1. CDR1 and CDR2 (germline): KGHSH, LQKENI. This CDR3 has 13 residues. CDR3 protein: CASSEQGNAEAFF. In DNA form, the CDR3 reads TGTGCCAGCTCAGAACAGGGGAACGCTGAAGCTTTCTTT.

The V call is TRBV7-9, the J call TRBJ1-1; tentatively, D is TRBD1 (5 bases). The CDR3 is 15 residues long. Per germline, CDR1 SEHNR and CDR2 FQNEAQ (reference sequence). V gave up 5 bases and J gave up 0 bases, with 13 bases separating them. CDR3 in amino acids: CASSPPAGLNTEAFF. For the CDR3, the DNA is TGTGCCAGCAGCCCCCCCGCGGGGCTGAACACTGAAGCTTTCTTT.

This rearrangement joins TRBV4-1 to TRBJ2-1; D gene uncertain. The V gene lost 4 bases and the J gene lost 6 bases, with 7 bases spanning the gap. The CDR3 is 12 residues long. Germline V gene sequence: CDR1 MGHRA, CDR2 YSYEKL. The CDR3 nucleotides read TGCGCCAGCAGCCCCTATTCCAATGAGCAGTTCTTC. Its translation: CASSPYSNEQFF.

This chain connects TRBV5-4 to TRBJ1-1, with D possibly being TRBD1 (5 bases). CDR1 and CDR2 (germline): SGHNT, YYREEE (reference sequence). The length of the CDR3 is 14 residues. V was pared by 7 bases and J by 0 bases, with 13 bases between. CDR3 protein: CASLDSSLNTEAFF. CDR3 sequence (DNA): TGTGCCAGCCTAGACAGTTCGTTGAACACTGAAGCTTTCTTT.

The rearrangement uses TRBV21-1 and TRBJ2-2; the D call of TRBD1 is as the table states it, not checked on the DNA. TRBV21-1 is recorded as a pseudogene. The CDR3 totals 14 residues. This chain's CDR3 is CASNLDRGGGELFF. DNA for the CDR3: TGTGCCAGCAACTTAGACAGGGGTGGCGGGGAGCTGTTTTTT.

This chain uses TRBV13 with TRBJ2-2; 10 positions match TRBD1. In germline, CDR1 is PRHDT, CDR2 FYEKMQ (reference sequence). This CDR3 spans 16 amino acids. V lost 4 bases, J lost 5 bases, and 7 bases stayed unmatched. The CDR3 reads CASSWGQGLATGELFF. As DNA, the CDR3 is TGTGCCAGCAGCTGGGGACAGGGGCTAGCAACCGGGGAGCTGTTTTTT. Combining the CDR3 with reference TRBV13 and TRBJ2-2 gives the whole variable domain AAGVIQSPRHLIKEKRETATLKCYPIPRHDTVYWYQQGPGQDPQFLISFYEKMQSDKGSIPDRFSAQQFSDYHSELNMSSLELGDSALYFCASSWGQGLATGELFFGEGSRLTVL.

This chain links TRBV4-1 with TRBJ2-1; 7 bases are a match to TRBD1. Germline V gives CDR1 MGHRA, CDR2 YSYEKL. This CDR3 has 16 residues. The V and J ends lost 2 bases and 5 bases, in that order; junction bases with no gene match: 9. CDR3 coding DNA: TGCGCCAGCAGCCAACTCACAGGGGCGAAAAACAATGAGCAGTTCTTC. This encodes CASSQLTGAKNNEQFF.

V gene TRBV4-2 combines with J gene TRBJ2-7; 16 bases line up with TRBD2. CDR3 length equals 17 residues. Germline loops: CDR1 LGHNA, CDR2 YNFKEQ. The V and J ends lost 4 bases and 7 bases, in that order; junction bases with no gene match: 10. The DNA for the CDR3 is TGTGCCAGCAGCCGCGGGACTAGCGGGGGGGCCTCTAGGGAGCAGTACTTC. This translates into CASSRGTSGGASREQYF.

The rearrangement joins TRBV11-3 to TRBJ2-7, with 10 bases lining up with TRBD1. CDR1 and CDR2 (germline): SGHNT, YENEEA. After removal of 5 bases from V and 3 bases from J, the junction contained 7 bases not matched to a gene. The CDR3 contains 15 residues. The CDR3 DNA is TGTGCCAGCAGCCCAGGGACAGGGGTAAGCTACGAGCAGTACTTC. Its protein product is CASSPGTGVSYEQYF.

CDR3 coding DNA: TGTGCCAGTAGTATCCCTCCGGGGGGGCGATTTCACACTGAAGCTTTCTTT. As protein: CASSIPPGGRFHTEAFF. The genes are TRBV19 and TRBJ1-1; maybe TRBD1 (6 bases). The CDR3 loop spans 17 amino acids. The V and J ends lost 3 bases and 3 bases respectively, with 20 bases between them. The germline gives CDR1 LNHDA, CDR2 SQIVND (reference sequence).

The chain employs TRBV12-3 or TRBV12-4 and TRBJ1-1; D is ambiguous. Between the trimmed V and J ends, which lost 7 bases and 1 base, there was a span of 10 bases. CDR3 length equals 13 residues. The CDR3 nucleotides are TGTGCCAGCACCCAGTTTGAGAACACTGAAGCTTTCTTT. This encodes CASTQFENTEAFF.

This chain uses TRBV7-2 with TRBJ2-1, with TRBD2 matching 8 bases. Germline V gene sequence: CDR1 SGHTA, CDR2 FQGNSA. V trimming: 1 base; J trimming: 0 bases; junction bases outside the gene matches: 5. The CDR3 is 17 residues long. CDR3 region: CASSLVWRGDSYNEQFF. The CDR3 DNA sequence: TGTGCCAGCAGCTTAGTGTGGCGGGGGGACTCCTACAATGAGCAGTTCTTC.

This clone was observed a single time. The rearrangement uses TRBV15 and TRBJ2-5; D possibly corresponds to TRBD2 (6 bases). The germline V gene has CDR1 LNHNV and CDR2 YYDKDF (reference sequence). This CDR3 comprises 13 residues. V lost 3 bases, J lost 5 bases, and 10 bases lay in between. The DNA of the CDR3 is TGTGCCACCAGCAGGACTAGTCGTGAGACCCAGTACTTC. Amino acid sequence: CATSRTSRETQYF.

This chain joins TRBV5-1 and TRBJ2-2; the match to TRBD2 covers 14 bases. The CDR3 length is 16 residues. Germline CDR1 reads SGHRS; CDR2 reads YFSETQ. The V and J ends lost 4 bases and 5 bases, in that order; junction bases with no gene match: 4. The CDR3, as DNA: TGCGCCAGCAGCCGAGGGACTAGCGGGGGTACCGGGGAGCTGTTTTTT. As protein: CASSRGTSGGTGELFF.

CDR3 sequence reads: CASSFLGGEVQYF. The CDR3, as DNA: TGTGCCAGCAGCTTTTTGGGAGGGGAAGTGCAGTACTTC. The chain carries TRBV11-3 and TRBJ2-7, with TRBD2 matching 7 bases. From germline, CDR1 is SGHNT and CDR2 YENEEA. This CDR3 is built from 13 residues. The V and J ends lost 3 bases and 9 bases, in that order; junction bases with no gene match: 8.

This clone has just one count. The chain uses TRBV28 and TRBJ1-5; TRBD1 aligns across 9 bases. In germline, CDR1 is MDHEN, CDR2 SYDVKM. The CDR3 consists of 17 residues. Trimming took 5 bases from V and 3 from J; bases not matched to a gene: 11. The CDR3 DNA follows: TGTGCCAGCAGTCCCGGGACAGGGCTTAGTTCCAATCAGCCCCAGCATTTT. This translates into CASSPGTGLSSNQPQHF.

V is TRBV6-1 and J is TRBJ1-2; the match to TRBD1 covers 11 bases. V lost 4 bases to trimming and J lost 6 bases; unmatched junction nucleotides: 10. The V gene's germline CDR1 is MNHNS and CDR2 SASEGT. This CDR3 contains 16 residues. CDR3 DNA sequence: TGTGCCAGCAGTGGACACCCGGGACAGGGGGTAAATGGCTACACCTTC. Amino acids: CASSGHPGQGVNGYTF.

Here the CDR3 reads CASSLSLTGDSNEKLFF. CDR3 bases: TGTGCCAGCAGCCTTAGCCTGACCGGGGATTCTAATGAAAAACTGTTTTTT. This chain uses TRBV7-9 with TRBJ1-4; no reliable D call. The CDR3 has 17 residues. The germline gives CDR1 SEHNR, CDR2 FQNEAQ (reference sequence). V was cut by 5 bases and J by 3 bases, with 19 bases left in between.

This chain joins TRBV7-2 and TRBJ1-2, with D perhaps matching TRBD1 (5 bases). Trimming took 3 bases from V and 4 from J, leaving 9 bases between them. The length of the CDR3 is 13 residues. CDR1 and CDR2 (germline): SGHTA, FQGNSA. DNA of the CDR3: TGTGCCAGCAGCTTCGGGGGAATCTATGGCTACACCTTC. Its protein is CASSFGGIYGYTF. The full variable domain, its missing parts supplied by reference TRBV7-2 and TRBJ1-2, is GAGVSQSPSNKVTEKGKDVELRCDPISGHTALYWYRQSLGQGLEFLIYFQGNSAPDKSGLPSDRFSAERTGGSVSTLTIQRTQQEDSAVYLCASSFGGIYGYTFGSGTRLTVV.

The rearrangement uses TRBV7-8 and TRBJ1-3, with TRBD1 identical over 9 bases. Losses at the gene ends were 1 base for V and 2 bases for J; bases not matched to a gene: 3. The CDR3 is 16 amino acids. Germline V gene lookup returns CDR1 SGHVS and CDR2 FQNEAQ. CDR3 residues: CASSLVGTGTGNTIYF. CDR3 DNA sequence: TGTGCCAGCAGCTTAGTCGGGACAGGGACTGGAAACACCATATATTTT.

The sample holds many counts of this clone. This chain links TRBV2 with TRBJ1-1; D not resolved. Germline CDR1 and CDR2: SNHLY and FYNNEI. Trimming removed 7 bases at V and 5 bases at J, with 17 bases between. This CDR3 region has 14 residues. Here the CDR3 reads CASTTLTARTEAFF. DNA of the CDR3: TGTGCCAGCACTACACTTACGGCTAGGACTGAAGCTTTCTTT.

This chain uses TRBV5-1 with TRBJ1-5; D unclear. Germline lookup yields CDR1 SGHRS and CDR2 YFSETQ. This CDR3 region has 14 residues. V was cut by 1 base and J by 0 bases, with 5 bases left in between. CDR3 amino acids: CASSLLDSNQPQHF. In DNA form, the CDR3 reads TGCGCCAGCAGCTTGTTAGATAGCAATCAGCCCCAGCATTTT.

This chain links TRBV19 with TRBJ1-5, with D perhaps matching TRBD1 (5 bases). V was pared by 1 base and J by 9 bases, with 19 bases between. Germline values: CDR1 LNHDA, CDR2 SQIVND (reference sequence). The CDR3 is 16 residues long. The CDR3 DNA sequence: TGTGCCAGTAGTATAGTAGCGGGGCAGGGTGACGGGCCCCAGCATTTT. This codes for CASSIVAGQGDGPQHF.

This clone was recorded only once. V usage is TRBV6-5 and J usage is TRBJ2-3; tentatively, D is TRBD2 (6 bases). The CDR3 covers 15 residues. In germline, CDR1 is MNHEY, CDR2 SVGAGI. V lost 2 bases and J 2 bases, leaving 11 bases between the germline ends. The CDR3 DNA follows: TGTGCCAGCAGTTACGGGACTTCTCCCACAGATACGCAGTATTTT. This gives the protein CASSYGTSPTDTQYF.

The J gene is TRBJ1-5, the V gene TRBV11-2, with a weak D call TRBD1 (5 bases). V lost 1 base and J lost 6, with 10 bases in between. CDR1 is SGHAT, CDR2 FQNNGV, per germline. CDR3 size: 14 residues. CDR3 residues: CASSLGGGVQPQHF. CDR3 in DNA: TGTGCCAGCAGCTTAGGTGGGGGGGTTCAGCCCCAGCATTTT.